This T cell receptor (beta chain) was profiled in a study of early T cells in non-severe SARS-CoV-2 infection. Looking at the study overall: Unpaired chains resulted from sequencing bulk RNA of unsorted whole blood.

Individual cDNA molecules carried attached unique molecular identifiers. TCRdb re-analysed the 5' RACE reads in MiXCR, keeping a single row per CDR3 protein. This table holds some 40,000 distinct CDR3 sequences, approximately 12% found once. This clonotype has a count of ten or more. Its target is unknown. Study conclusions and caveats: Comparison of clonotypes with VDJdb favored anti-spike CD8 responses while missing private and CD4 specificities.

The receptor's source is an adult who was a healthcare worker with PCR-confirmed SARS-CoV-2 infection or an uninfected control (not recorded which). Specimen: whole blood.

CDR3 nucleotide sequence: TGCAGCGTTGAAAACACAGATACGCAGTATTTT. Translating it yields CSVENTDTQYF. This chain links TRBV29-1 with TRBJ2-3; D gene uncertain. The CDR3 has 11 residues. V lost 2 bases and J lost 2, with 2 bases in between. CDR1 is SQVTM and CDR2 is ANQGSEA in the germline V gene.